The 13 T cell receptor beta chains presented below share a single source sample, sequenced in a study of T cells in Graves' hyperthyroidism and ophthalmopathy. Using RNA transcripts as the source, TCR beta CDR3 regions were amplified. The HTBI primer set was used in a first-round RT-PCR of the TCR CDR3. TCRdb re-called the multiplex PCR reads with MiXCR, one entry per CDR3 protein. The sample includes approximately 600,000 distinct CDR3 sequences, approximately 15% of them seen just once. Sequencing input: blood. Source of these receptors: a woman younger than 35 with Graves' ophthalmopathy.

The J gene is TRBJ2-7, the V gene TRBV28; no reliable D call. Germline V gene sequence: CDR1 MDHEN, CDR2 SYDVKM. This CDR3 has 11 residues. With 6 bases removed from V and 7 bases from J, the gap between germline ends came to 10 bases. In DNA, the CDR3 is TGTGCCAGCAGCACCCCTCAGGAGCAGTACTTC. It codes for CASSTPQEQYF.

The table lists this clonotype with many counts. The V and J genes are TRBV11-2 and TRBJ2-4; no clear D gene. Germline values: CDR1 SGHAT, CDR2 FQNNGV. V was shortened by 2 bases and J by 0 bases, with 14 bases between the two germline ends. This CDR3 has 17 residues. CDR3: CASSLIEASIAKNIQYF. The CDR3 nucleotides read TGTGCCAGCAGCTTAATCGAGGCCTCAATAGCCAAAAACATTCAGTACTTC.

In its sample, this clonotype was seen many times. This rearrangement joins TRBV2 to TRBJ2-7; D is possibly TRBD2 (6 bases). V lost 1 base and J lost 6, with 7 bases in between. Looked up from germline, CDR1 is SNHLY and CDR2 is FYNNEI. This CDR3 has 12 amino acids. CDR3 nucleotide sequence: TGTGCCAGCAGTGAAGTCGGGGGCGAGCAGTACTTC. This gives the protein CASSEVGGEQYF. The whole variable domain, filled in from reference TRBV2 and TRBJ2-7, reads EPEVTQTPSHQVTQMGQEVILRCVPISNHLYFYWYRQILGQKVEFLVSFYNNEISEKSEIFDDQFSVERPDGSNFTLKIRSTKLEDSAMYFCASSEVGGEQYFGPGTRLTVT.

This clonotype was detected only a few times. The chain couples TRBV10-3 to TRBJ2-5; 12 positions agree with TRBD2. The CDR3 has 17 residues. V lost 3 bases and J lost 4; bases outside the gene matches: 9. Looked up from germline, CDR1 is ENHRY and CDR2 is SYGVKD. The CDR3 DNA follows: TGTGCCATCAGTGATCCGTCTAGCGGGAGGGCCAGAGAGACCCAGTACTTC. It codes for CAISDPSSGRARETQYF.

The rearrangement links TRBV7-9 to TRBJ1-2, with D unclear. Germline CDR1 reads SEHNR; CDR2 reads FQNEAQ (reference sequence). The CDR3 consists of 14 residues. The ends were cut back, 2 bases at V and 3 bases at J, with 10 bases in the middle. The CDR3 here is CASSLWEKDYGYTF. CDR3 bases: TGTGCCAGCAGCTTATGGGAGAAAGACTATGGCTACACCTTC.

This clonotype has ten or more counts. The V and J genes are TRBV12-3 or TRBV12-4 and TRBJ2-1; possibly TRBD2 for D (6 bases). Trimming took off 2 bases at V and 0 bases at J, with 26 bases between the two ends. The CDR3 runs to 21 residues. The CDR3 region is CASSLSRSGLPLSLSYNEQFF. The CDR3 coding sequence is TGTGCCAGCAGTTTATCTAGGTCGGGACTGCCGCTCTCCCTCTCCTACAATGAGCAGTTCTTC.

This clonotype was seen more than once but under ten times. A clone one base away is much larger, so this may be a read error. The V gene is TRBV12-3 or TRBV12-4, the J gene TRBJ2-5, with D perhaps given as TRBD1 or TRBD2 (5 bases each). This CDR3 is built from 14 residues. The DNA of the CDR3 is TGTGCCAGCACTTTACTCAGGGAGCAAGAGACCCAGTACTTC. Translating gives CASTLLREQETQYF.

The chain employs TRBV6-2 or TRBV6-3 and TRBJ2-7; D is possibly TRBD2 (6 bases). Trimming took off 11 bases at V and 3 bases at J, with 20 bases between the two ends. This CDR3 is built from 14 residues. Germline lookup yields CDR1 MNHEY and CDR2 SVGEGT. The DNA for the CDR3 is TGTGCCTCTATCTACGGGGGAACCGGCTACGAGCAGTACTTC. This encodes CASIYGGTGYEQYF.

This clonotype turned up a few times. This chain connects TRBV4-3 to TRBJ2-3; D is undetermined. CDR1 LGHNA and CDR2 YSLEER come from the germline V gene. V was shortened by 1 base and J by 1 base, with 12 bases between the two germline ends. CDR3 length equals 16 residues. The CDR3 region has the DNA TGCGCCAGCAGCCAAGGGCCTGGCGGACGCACAGATACGCAGTATTTT. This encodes CASSQGPGGRTDTQYF.

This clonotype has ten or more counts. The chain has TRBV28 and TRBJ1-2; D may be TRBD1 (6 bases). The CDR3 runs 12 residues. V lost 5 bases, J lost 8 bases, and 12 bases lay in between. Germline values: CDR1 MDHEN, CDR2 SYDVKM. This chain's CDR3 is CASSPPGAGYTF. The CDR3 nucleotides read TGTGCCAGCAGTCCCCCAGGGGCCGGCTACACCTTC.

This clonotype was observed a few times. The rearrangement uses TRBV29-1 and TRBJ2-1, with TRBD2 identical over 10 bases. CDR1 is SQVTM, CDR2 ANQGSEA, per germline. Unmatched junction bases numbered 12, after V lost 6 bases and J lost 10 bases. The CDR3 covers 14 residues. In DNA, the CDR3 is TGCAGCGTGACCCCCGGACTAGCGGTACCGGAGCAGTTCTTC. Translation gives CSVTPGLAVPEQFF.

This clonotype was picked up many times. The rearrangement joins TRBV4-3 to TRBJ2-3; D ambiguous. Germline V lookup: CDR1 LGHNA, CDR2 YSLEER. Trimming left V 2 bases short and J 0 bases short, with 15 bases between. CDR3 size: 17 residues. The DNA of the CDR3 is TGCGCCAGCAGCCAACATTATGGCACACCAAGCACAGATACGCAGTATTTT. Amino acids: CASSQHYGTPSTDTQYF.

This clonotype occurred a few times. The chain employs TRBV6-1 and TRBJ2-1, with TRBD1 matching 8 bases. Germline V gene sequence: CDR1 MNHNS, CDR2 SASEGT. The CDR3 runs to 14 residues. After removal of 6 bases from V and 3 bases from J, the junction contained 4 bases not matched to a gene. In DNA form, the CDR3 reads TGTGCCAGCAGAGCCGGGACAGGCTACAATGAGCAGTTCTTC. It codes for CASRAGTGYNEQFF.